This TCR beta chain was observed in a study of technical replicates of blood from several donors. Assay used: immunoSEQ multiplex PCR; TCRdb lists only in-frame clones, some missing. The sample has 70,000 to 85,000 clones, roughly 97% seen once. The germline CDR1 and CDR2 sequences are SQVTM and ANQGSEA. Trimming removed 6 bases from V and 2 bases from J, with 10 bases in between. The CDR3 spans 12 residues. The receptor comes from a human donor in good health. V gene TRBV29-1 combines with J gene TRBJ2-5, with D tentatively TRBD1 (5 bases). The sequenced sample consisted of T cells isolated from PBMCs. CDR3: CSVTDIQETQYF. DNA for the CDR3: TGCAGCGTAACGGACATACAAGAGACCCAGTACTTC.